This T cell receptor (beta chain) derives from a study of response to subunit inactivated influenza vaccine. Study-level points and caveats: The study's authors posited that every seasonal influenza vaccination enlists few new T cells.

The germline gives CDR1 SGHVS, CDR2 FQNEAQ. Trimming pared 6 bases from V and 3 bases from J, leaving 15 bases between. The CDR3 is made up of 14 amino acids. TCRdb reprocessed the RT-PCR reads with MiXCR, giving one entry per CDR3 protein. The table lists about 800,000 distinct CDR3 sequences, about 20% of them singletons. Concerning this clonotype itself: Its antigen is unidentified.

The TCR was taken from a man aged 45-60 years who received an inactivated influenza vaccine. The specimen comprised PBMCs from blood, sampled 4 to 6 days after vaccination. The chain employs TRBV7-8 and TRBJ2-7; possibly TRBD1 or TRBD2 for D (5 bases each). CDR3 DNA: TGTGCCAGCAGGCCTCCGGGACGGGGCTACGAGCAGTACTTC. This codes for CASRPPGRGYEQYF.